This T cell receptor (beta chain) was obtained from a study of early T cells in non-severe SARS-CoV-2 infection. This clonotype has a handful of counts. TCRdb fed the 5' RACE reads into MiXCR, producing one record per CDR3 protein. The repertoire holds 88,000 or so distinct CDR3 sequences, with 15% as singletons. CDR1 and CDR2 from the germline V gene are MNHEY and SVGEGT. The CDR3 is made up of 13 amino acids. The ends were cut back, 7 bases at V and 3 bases at J, with 12 bases in the middle. The chain carries TRBV6-2 or TRBV6-3 and TRBJ1-1; D remains unclear. The source of this sequence is an adult who was a healthcare worker with PCR-confirmed SARS-CoV-2 infection or an uninfected control (not recorded which). Sequencing used whole blood. The CDR3 bases are TGTGCCAGCATTGTTGAGGGTTACACTGAAGCTTTCTTT. Protein: CASIVEGYTEAFF.